These 17 T cell receptor beta chains were all obtained from the same sample, sequenced in a study of T-cell reconstitution after alpha-beta-depleted transplantation in children. Unique molecular identifiers were built into the TCRbeta library. A single record per CDR3 protein comes from TCRdb applying MiXCR to the PCR reads. The sample yields roughly 15,000 distinct CDR3 sequences, approximately 4.9% seen once. Sequences were derived from PBMCs, sampled before TCRalphabeta/CD19-depleted stem cell transplant. The receptor source for this set is a boy under 18 with acute lymphoblastic leukemia, due to receive a stem cell transplant.

This clonotype occurred many times. This rearrangement joins TRBV19 to TRBJ2-4, with D perhaps assigned TRBD1 or TRBD2 (5 bases each). CDR1 and CDR2 from the germline V gene are LNHDA and SQIVND (reference sequence). This CDR3 is 15 amino acids long. Trimming removed 5 bases from V and 2 bases from J, with 13 bases in between. CDR3 sequence: CASSPGRITKNIQYF. DNA for the CDR3: TGTGCCAGTAGTCCGGGGCGTATTACCAAAAACATTCAGTACTTC.

The V call is TRBV6-2 or TRBV6-3, the J call TRBJ1-5; no definite D call. The ends were cut back, 4 bases at V and 4 bases at J, with 14 bases in the middle. The CDR3 runs to 15 residues. Germline lookup yields CDR1 MNHEY and CDR2 SVGEGT. The CDR3 reads CASSSRMDGNQPQHF. The CDR3 region has the DNA TGTGCCAGCAGTTCCAGGATGGACGGGAATCAGCCCCAGCATTTT.

This clonotype was counted many times. Here the CDR3 DNA reads TGCGCCAGCAGCTTGGGGGGTGGGAGTGGCTACAATGAGCAGTTCTTC. It encodes CASSLGGGSGYNEQFF. The chain recombines TRBV5-1 with TRBJ2-1, with D possibly matching TRBD2 (5 bases). With 0 bases removed from V and 3 bases from J, the gap between germline ends came to 13 bases. Germline values: CDR1 SGHRS, CDR2 YFSETQ. CDR3 length: 16 residues. The full variable domain, completed using reference TRBV5-1 and TRBJ2-1, is KAGVTQTPRYLIKTRGQQVTLSCSPISGHRSVSWYQQTPGQGLQFLFEYFSETQRNKGNFPGRFSGRQFSNSRSEMNVSTLELGDSALYLCASSLGGGSGYNEQFFGPGTRLTVL.

The CDR3 loop is CARGPGTWSSYEQYF. CDR3 nucleotide sequence: TGTGCCAGGGGTCCCGGGACATGGAGCTCCTACGAGCAGTACTTC. The chain joins TRBV5-8 to TRBJ2-7, with D maybe TRBD1 (6 bases). CDR1 and CDR2 from the germline V gene are SGHTS and YDEGEE. CDR3 length: 15 amino acids. Trimming shortened V by 8 bases and J by 0 bases, and 18 bases separated the two germline ends.

This clonotype was recorded at least ten times. The chain links TRBV14 to TRBJ2-4; perhaps TRBD1 as D (5 bases). The CDR3 is 13 amino acids. Germline V gene lookup returns CDR1 SGHDN and CDR2 FVKESK. Deletions cut 4 bases from V and 4 bases from J, with 8 bases between. The CDR3 spells CASSPQGKNIQYF. CDR3 in DNA: TGTGCCAGCAGCCCCCAGGGAAAAAACATTCAGTACTTC.

This clonotype appeared a few times. The J gene is TRBJ2-3, the V gene TRBV11-1; 16 nucleotides agree with TRBD2. The germline CDR1 and CDR2 sequences are SGHAT and FQDESV (reference sequence). J lost 4 bases, V lost 5 bases, and 12 bases had no gene match. The CDR3 spans 19 residues. The CDR3 reads CASSQGTSGGALFADTQYF. CDR3 nucleotide sequence: TGTGCCAGCAGCCAAGGGACTAGCGGGGGGGCCTTATTTGCAGATACGCAGTATTTT.

This clonotype is medium-sized in the sample. The chain employs TRBV27 and TRBJ2-4; 11 positions agree with TRBD2. Looked up from germline, CDR1 is MNHEY and CDR2 is SMNVEV (reference sequence). CDR3 length: 17 residues. J lost 3 bases, V lost 2 bases, and 6 bases had no gene match. The CDR3 protein is CASSLIAGGQGKNIQYF. The CDR3 DNA sequence: TGTGCCAGCAGTTTAATAGCGGGGGGGCAGGGCAAAAACATTCAGTACTTC.

This clonotype has at least ten counts. The chain couples TRBV20-1 to TRBJ1-1, with D perhaps TRBD1 (6 bases). Trimming shortened V by 0 bases and J by 1 base, and 12 bases separated the two germline ends. Germline V lookup: CDR1 DFQATT, CDR2 SNEGSKA (reference sequence). The length of the CDR3 is 15 residues. DNA for the CDR3: TGCAGTGCTAGAGATTACGAAGGGGGGAACACTGAAGCTTTCTTT. Protein product: CSARDYEGGNTEAFF.

This clonotype was seen repeatedly, ten times or more. CDR3 bases: TGTGCCAGCAGTTTGCGGGGCGCAGCTAACTATGGCTACACCTTC. The encoded protein is CASSLRGAANYGYTF. The chain links TRBV28 to TRBJ1-2; weak D call: TRBD1 (5 bases). There are 15 residues in the CDR3. Germline CDR1 is MDHEN and CDR2 is SYDVKM. V gave up 3 bases and J gave up 0 bases, with 11 bases separating them.

The chain uses TRBV24-1 and TRBJ2-1, with D unresolved. In germline, CDR1 is KGHDR, CDR2 SFDVKD. The CDR3 extends over 21 amino acids. The CDR3 reads CGTSDSLFVGRTKSSYNEQFF. CDR3 DNA: TGTGGGACCAGTGATTCCCTTTTCGTTGGTCGGACCAAAAGCTCCTACAATGAGCAGTTCTTC.

This clonotype was counted ten times or more. V is TRBV11-2 and J is TRBJ1-2; perhaps TRBD1 as D (6 bases). This CDR3 has 16 residues. Trimming removed 5 bases from V and 2 bases from J, with 18 bases in between. CDR1 and CDR2 (germline): SGHAT, FQNNGV. The CDR3 sequence: CASSPGGTTRNYGYTF. CDR3 nucleotides: TGTGCCAGCAGCCCCGGGGGCACCACCCGAAACTATGGCTACACCTTC.

This clonotype was found many times. CDR3 DNA: TGCGCCAGCAGCCGAACCGGGACAGGAGTCTACGAGCAGTACTTC. Its translation: CASSRTGTGVYEQYF. The chain couples TRBV4-1 to TRBJ2-7; 8 bases fit TRBD1. V gave up 4 bases and J gave up 3 bases; unmatched junction bases: 8. This CDR3 region has 15 residues. Germline V gene data show CDR1 as MGHRA and CDR2 as YSYEKL.

This clonotype has a count of ten or more. The chain employs TRBV5-6 and TRBJ1-1; D call uncertain. V lost 3 bases and J 0 bases, leaving 6 bases between the germline ends. Germline V gene sequence: CDR1 SGHDT, CDR2 YYEEEE. The CDR3 loop spans 13 amino acids. The CDR3 region is CASSSGLNTEAFF. As DNA, the CDR3 is TGTGCCAGCAGCTCGGGTCTGAACACTGAAGCTTTCTTT. The variable domain in full, with the rest retrieved from reference TRBV5-6 and TRBJ1-1, is DAGVTQSPTHLIKTRGQQVTLRCSPKSGHDTVSWYQQALGQGPQFIFQYYEEEERQRGNFPDRFSGHQFPNYSSELNVNALLLGDSALYLCASSSGLNTEAFFGQGTRLTVV.

This clonotype was seen ten or more times. An end of the junction does not agree with germline; a read error may underlie this. The chain uses TRBV6-2 or TRBV6-3 and TRBJ2-1; TRBD2 is a possible D gene (6 bases). This CDR3 is 13 amino acids long. The germline V gene encodes CDR1 MNHEY and CDR2 SVGEGT. This chain's CDR3 is CASSPTFVREQLF. In DNA form, the CDR3 reads TGTGCCAGCAGTCCTACCTTCGTCCGGGAGCAGCTCTTC.

This clonotype has ten or more counts. The V and J genes are TRBV4-1 and TRBJ1-5; the match to TRBD1 covers 7 bases. The CDR3 loop spans 15 amino acids. Trimming at V came to 4 bases and at J to 5 bases, leaving 8 bases not matched to a gene. Germline loops: CDR1 MGHRA, CDR2 YSYEKL. Here the CDR3 DNA reads TGCGCCAGCAGCCCCAGCTGGGACAGCTATCAGCCCCAGCATTTT. Translation gives CASSPSWDSYQPQHF.

There are many counts of this clonotype. The V gene is TRBV7-6, the J gene TRBJ2-7; D is unresolved. Germline CDR1 is SGHVS and CDR2 is FNYEAQ. The CDR3 length is 14 residues. V was trimmed by 4 bases and J by 3 bases, leaving 13 bases between them. CDR3 region: CASSYPGRNYEQYF. The CDR3 DNA reads TGTGCCAGCAGCTACCCCGGACGGAACTACGAGCAGTACTTC.

By sample share, this clonotype is medium-sized. The V and J genes are TRBV6-1 and TRBJ1-6; a weak D match, TRBD1 (6 bases). CDR1 and CDR2 from the germline V gene are MNHNS and SASEGT. Trimming left V 6 bases short and J 7 bases short, with 16 bases between. The CDR3 contains 15 residues. This CDR3 is CASRNQQGSNSPLHF. The CDR3 DNA is TGTGCCAGCAGGAACCAACAGGGATCGAATTCACCCCTCCACTTT.